These 32 T cell receptor beta chains were all obtained from the same sample, sequenced in a study of human T cells and chemical hapten exposure. Total RNA was extracted from unfractionated whole blood. TCRdb re-called the 5' RACE reads through MiXCR, storing one row per CDR3 protein. Among about 80,000 distinct CDR3 sequences listed, 15% to 20% were seen once. These receptors were obtained from a female donor in good health.

This clonotype turned up a few times. CDR3: CASSRDTIYNEQFF. The DNA for the CDR3 is TGTGCCAGCTCGAGGGACACCATCTACAATGAGCAGTTCTTC. The V and J genes are TRBV6-1 and TRBJ2-1; perhaps TRBD1 as D (6 bases). This CDR3 has 14 residues. The germline CDR1 and CDR2 sequences are MNHNS and SASEGT. Trimming shortened V by 8 bases and J by 3 bases, and 14 bases separated the two germline ends.

This clonotype was seen a few times. The CDR3 region is CSARDWVAGGTGELFF. CDR3 coding DNA: TGCAGTGCTAGAGATTGGGTAGCGGGCGGGACCGGGGAGCTGTTTTTT. The genes are TRBV20-1 and TRBJ2-2, with 7 nucleotides matching TRBD2. This CDR3 is 16 amino acids long. V lost 0 bases, J lost 5 bases, and 9 bases stayed unmatched. CDR1 and CDR2 (germline): DFQATT, SNEGSKA (reference sequence).

This clonotype was seen more than once but under ten times. This chain joins TRBV6-6 and TRBJ1-4, with a possible D match to TRBD1 (5 bases). Deletions cut 5 bases from V and 6 bases from J, with 13 bases between. The germline V gene encodes CDR1 MNHNY and CDR2 SVGAGI (reference sequence). This CDR3 is built from 14 residues. The CDR3 bases are TGTGCCAGCAGTCCACAGGAGTATGATGAAAAACTGTTTTTT. Translated: CASSPQEYDEKLFF.

This clonotype was counted between two and nine times. V usage is TRBV27 and J usage is TRBJ2-7, with TRBD1 matching 7 bases. The CDR3 has 13 amino acids. The germline CDR1 and CDR2 sequences are MNHEY and SMNVEV (reference sequence). With 4 bases clipped from V and 5 bases from J, the junction kept 5 bases outside the gene matches. CDR3 DNA: TGTGCCAGCAGTTCTAGACAGGGCCACGAGCAGTACTTC. This codes for CASSSRQGHEQYF.

J is TRBJ2-7 and V is TRBV29-1; no clear D gene. Between the trimmed V and J ends, which lost 4 bases and 5 bases, there was a span of 9 bases. Per germline, CDR1 SQVTM and CDR2 ANQGSEA. The CDR3 is made up of 11 amino acids. CDR3 protein: CSVGAGNEQYF. The CDR3 region has the DNA TGCAGCGTTGGAGCAGGTAACGAGCAGTACTTC.

The genes are TRBV10-1 and TRBJ2-2; D is possibly TRBD2 (6 bases). Trimming stripped 8 bases from V and 2 bases from J, with 12 bases between. Looked up from germline, CDR1 is WNHNN and CDR2 is SYGVQD (reference sequence). The length of the CDR3 is 14 residues. CDR3 residues: CASGTSPNTGELFF. Written as DNA, the CDR3 is TGCGCCAGCGGGACTTCTCCTAACACCGGGGAGCTGTTTTTT.

This chain joins TRBV12-3 or TRBV12-4 and TRBJ2-1; D ambiguous. V lost 5 bases and J 16 bases, leaving 15 bases between the germline ends. This CDR3 has 11 residues. CDR3 in amino acids: CASSSPPPSFF. CDR3 DNA sequence: TGTGCCAGCAGTAGTCCCCCCCCCAGTTTCTTC.

This clonotype appeared a few times. V gene TRBV30 combines with J gene TRBJ1-5; D might be TRBD1 (6 bases). The V end lost 2 bases, the J end lost 5 bases, and 16 bases lay between the germline ends. From germline, CDR1 is GTSNPN and CDR2 SVGIG (reference sequence). This CDR3 is built from 15 residues. CDR3 amino acids: CAWSTLDRYDQPQHF. The CDR3 DNA follows: TGTGCCTGGAGTACCCTCGACAGGTACGATCAGCCCCAGCATTTT.

This clonotype was picked up a small number of times. The V and J genes are TRBV5-1 and TRBJ1-4; 10 bases fit TRBD1. The CDR3 spans 18 residues. CDR1 and CDR2 (germline): SGHRS, YFSETQ. Germline trimming cut 4 bases from V and 4 bases from J; bases unmatched to any gene: 13. DNA for the CDR3: TGCGCCAGCAGCCTCCGGGGGACAGGGGCCGCGGGTAATGAAAAACTGTTTTTT. As protein: CASSLRGTGAAGNEKLFF.

This clonotype has a handful of counts. V usage is TRBV6-5 and J usage is TRBJ1-1; 8 positions agree with TRBD1. V was clipped by 8 bases and J by 9 bases; unmatched bases: 5. The CDR3 covers 11 residues. Germline CDR1 MNHEY, CDR2 SVGAGI. The DNA of the CDR3 is TGTGCCAGCTCCCAGGGGGCGAAAGCTTTCTTT. The encoded protein is CASSQGAKAFF.

The CDR3 nucleotides read TGTGCCAGCAGCGTAGGGGAGTACACTGAAGCTTTCTTT. Its protein product is CASSVGEYTEAFF. This chain connects TRBV9 to TRBJ1-1; D uncertain. The V gene's germline CDR1 is SGDLS and CDR2 YYNGEE. This CDR3 is built from 13 residues. V lost 0 bases and J 3 bases, leaving 6 bases between the germline ends.

The chain employs TRBV5-1 and TRBJ2-1; no clear D gene. Trimming removed 0 bases from V and 6 bases from J, with 7 bases in between. Germline V lookup: CDR1 SGHRS, CDR2 YFSETQ. This CDR3 region has 13 residues. The CDR3 protein is CASSLEVLNEQFF. Here the CDR3 DNA reads TGCGCCAGCAGCTTGGAAGTTCTCAATGAGCAGTTCTTC.

This rearrangement joins TRBV20-1 to TRBJ1-1; possible D gene TRBD1, 5 bases. The CDR3 runs 14 residues. The V end lost 3 bases, the J end lost 5 bases, and 16 bases lay between the germline ends. Germline CDR1 DFQATT, CDR2 SNEGSKA (reference sequence). The DNA of the CDR3 is TGCAGTGCTAGGTATCAGGGTACCCTAACTGAAGCTTTCTTT. Translation: CSARYQGTLTEAFF.

This clonotype was seen a few times. The rearrangement links TRBV6-1 to TRBJ1-2; TRBD1 matches 7 bases. This CDR3 has 14 residues. Germline assignment: CDR1 MNHNS and CDR2 SASEGT. With 6 bases clipped from V and 6 bases from J, the junction kept 10 bases outside the gene matches. CDR3 DNA: TGTGCCAGCAGCGGGGGGACAGCGTCAAATGGCTACACCTTC. This encodes CASSGGTASNGYTF.

The J gene is TRBJ1-2, the V gene TRBV7-8, with 8 nucleotides matching TRBD1. The ends lost 2 bases at V and 4 bases at J; junction bases unmatched: 6. CDR1 is SGHVS, CDR2 FQNEAQ, per germline. The CDR3 sequence is 15 residues long. The CDR3 DNA reads TGTGCCAGCAGCTTAATAGGGACAGGCACCTATGGCTACACCTTC. This sequence encodes CASSLIGTGTYGYTF.

The rearrangement links TRBV11-2 to TRBJ1-1, with no clear D. This CDR3 is 16 amino acids long. Trimming cost V 4 bases and J 5 bases, with 20 bases left between them. In germline, CDR1 is SGHAT, CDR2 FQNNGV. CDR3 nucleotide sequence: TGTGCCAGCAGCTCATACGAAACGACGGGGAGAACTGAAGCTTTCTTT. Translation gives CASSSYETTGRTEAFF.

J is TRBJ1-6 and V is TRBV13; 12 bases line up with TRBD1. V lost 4 bases, J lost 10 bases, and 8 bases stayed unmatched. Per the germline V gene, CDR1 is PRHDT and CDR2 is FYEKMQ (reference sequence). The CDR3 loop spans 16 amino acids. Here the CDR3 reads CASSYDRDRGLSPLHF. The CDR3 DNA is TGTGCCAGCAGCTATGACCGGGACAGGGGGCTATCACCCCTCCACTTT. The complete variable domain, with remaining parts taken from reference TRBV13 and TRBJ1-6, reads AAGVIQSPRHLIKEKRETATLKCYPIPRHDTVYWYQQGPGQDPQFLISFYEKMQSDKGSIPDRFSAQQFSDYHSELNMSSLELGDSALYFCASSYDRDRGLSPLHFGNGTRLTVT.

This clonotype has a handful of counts. The V call is TRBV20-1, the J call TRBJ1-4, with D possibly TRBD1 on 6 matching bases. Germline CDR1 reads DFQATT; CDR2 reads SNEGSKA (reference sequence). This CDR3 comprises 12 residues. CDR3 sequence (DNA): TGCAGGCCTACGGACAGTAATGAAAAACTGTTTTTT. It translates to CRPTDSNEKLFF.

The chain uses TRBV7-6 and TRBJ1-1, with D possibly matching TRBD1 (5 bases). The germline CDR1 and CDR2 sequences are SGHVS and FNYEAQ. The CDR3 consists of 16 residues. Trimming pared 5 bases from V and 5 bases from J, leaving 21 bases between. CDR3 sequence reads: CASSPKRSGRLTEAFF. CDR3 sequence (DNA): TGTGCCAGCAGCCCCAAGCGATCAGGGAGGTTAACTGAAGCTTTCTTT. The whole variable domain, filled in from reference TRBV7-6 and TRBJ1-1, reads GAGVSQSPRYKVTKRGQDVALRCDPISGHVSLYWYRQALGQGPEFLTYFNYEAQQDKSGLPNDRFSAERPEGSISTLTIQRTEQRDSAMYRCASSPKRSGRLTEAFFGQGTRLTVV.

The J gene is TRBJ1-5, the V gene TRBV3-1; D gene uncertain. Trimming removed 0 bases from V and 2 bases from J, with 8 bases in between. The CDR3 extends over 15 amino acids. Per germline, CDR1 LGHDT and CDR2 YNNKEL (reference sequence). CDR3 residues: CASSQDTSRNQPQHF. The CDR3 nucleotides are TGTGCCAGCAGCCAAGATACGAGTCGCAATCAGCCCCAGCATTTT.

The chain has TRBV7-2 and TRBJ1-5; tentative D call: TRBD1 (6 bases). The V gene lost 5 bases and the J gene lost 6 bases, with 20 bases spanning the gap. This CDR3 has 16 amino acids. Germline loops: CDR1 SGHTA, CDR2 FQGNSA. The CDR3 sequence: CASSPTTSRGSQPQHF. CDR3 nucleotides: TGTGCCAGCAGCCCAACGACGAGCAGGGGAAGTCAGCCCCAGCATTTT.

This clonotype has just a few counts. The V gene is TRBV6-2 or TRBV6-3, the J gene TRBJ1-5; D is ambiguous. Deletions cut 4 bases from V and 6 bases from J, with 13 bases between. The CDR3 spans 14 residues. Germline V gene data show CDR1 as MNHEY and CDR2 as SVGEGT. CDR3 nucleotides: TGTGCCAGCAGTTGGGGTATGACCGGTCAGCCCCAGCATTTT. It codes for CASSWGMTGQPQHF.

The V call is TRBV29-1, the J call TRBJ2-1; TRBD1 agrees at 8 bases. CDR3 length: 13 amino acids. The ends lost 7 bases at V and 10 bases at J; junction bases unmatched: 12. Looked up from germline, CDR1 is SQVTM and CDR2 is ANQGSEA. The CDR3 is CSALLDRALEQFF. The CDR3 DNA sequence: TGCAGCGCCCTGTTGGACAGGGCTTTAGAGCAGTTCTTC.

This clonotype has a handful of counts. The rearrangement joins TRBV28 to TRBJ2-3; 10 bases are a match to TRBD1. The CDR3 spans 16 residues. CDR1 is MDHEN and CDR2 is SYDVKM in the germline V gene. Trimming removed 6 bases from V and 2 bases from J; junction bases left unmatched: 8. This CDR3 reads CASSRGDRGFTDTQYF. The CDR3 DNA reads as TGTGCCAGCAGCCGGGGGGACAGGGGTTTCACAGATACGCAGTATTTT.

The sample holds many counts of this clonotype. The chain links TRBV28 to TRBJ2-2, with 8 nucleotides matching TRBD1. The trim removed 5 bases at V and 7 bases at J, leaving 6 bases unmatched. Germline V gives CDR1 MDHEN, CDR2 SYDVKM. The CDR3 sequence is 14 residues long. The CDR3 region is CASSPQGAGGELFF. The DNA of the CDR3 is TGTGCCAGCAGTCCTCAGGGGGCGGGCGGGGAGCTGTTTTTT.

V gene TRBV7-2 combines with J gene TRBJ2-1, with D possibly being TRBD1 (5 bases). V dropped 8 bases and J dropped 2 bases, with 16 bases sitting between them. The CDR3 is 15 amino acids. Germline loops: CDR1 SGHTA, CDR2 FQGNSA. CDR3 loop: CASGPRGGTYNEQFF. In DNA form, the CDR3 reads TGTGCCAGCGGTCCAAGGGGCGGCACCTACAATGAGCAGTTCTTC.

In its sample, this clonotype ranks as medium-sized. The chain couples TRBV7-9 to TRBJ2-3; 11 bases align to TRBD2. Germline V gives CDR1 SEHNR, CDR2 FQNEAQ (reference sequence). V was clipped by 1 base and J by 1 base; unmatched bases: 4. The CDR3 runs 17 residues. The CDR3 DNA reads as TGTGCCAGCAGCTTAGTAGAGACTAGCGGGGGCACAGATACGCAGTATTTT. Translating it yields CASSLVETSGGTDTQYF.

The J gene is TRBJ2-1, the V gene TRBV7-9; D remains ambiguous. Between the trimmed V and J ends, which lost 2 bases and 0 bases, there was a span of 14 bases. The CDR3 contains 17 residues. Germline V CDR1 and CDR2: SEHNR, FQNEAQ (reference sequence). This CDR3 is CASSLRPGYRSYNEQFF. In DNA form, the CDR3 reads TGTGCCAGCAGCTTACGCCCCGGGTATCGCTCCTACAATGAGCAGTTCTTC.

This clonotype was found many times. V is TRBV7-2 and J is TRBJ2-7; TRBD1 or TRBD2 may be the D gene (6 bases each). Germline-derived CDR1 and CDR2 are SGHTA and FQGNSA. The ends were cut back, 3 bases at V and 0 bases at J, with 9 bases in the middle. The CDR3 spans 14 residues. The CDR3 reads CASSFGGPSYEQYF. CDR3 nucleotides: TGTGCCAGCAGCTTCGGGGGCCCCTCCTACGAGCAGTACTTC. The full variable domain, completed using reference TRBV7-2 and TRBJ2-7, is GAGVSQSPSNKVTEKGKDVELRCDPISGHTALYWYRQSLGQGLEFLIYFQGNSAPDKSGLPSDRFSAERTGGSVSTLTIQRTQQEDSAVYLCASSFGGPSYEQYFGPGTRLTVT.

This CDR3 is CASSARQADYEQYF. CDR3 DNA sequence: TGTGCCAGCAGCGCAAGACAGGCCGACTACGAGCAGTACTTC. The chain carries TRBV7-8 and TRBJ2-7, with D perhaps matching TRBD1 (6 bases). Trimming left V 5 bases short and J 3 bases short, with 14 bases between. This CDR3 spans 14 amino acids. Germline CDR1 reads SGHVS; CDR2 reads FQNEAQ.

The chain couples TRBV7-9 to TRBJ2-1; possibly TRBD2 for D (6 bases). Germline CDR1 reads SEHNR; CDR2 reads FQNEAQ (reference sequence). Between the trimmed V and J ends, which lost 0 bases and 7 bases, there was a span of 10 bases. The CDR3 consists of 14 residues. The CDR3 loop reads CASSLADYGNEQFF. The DNA for the CDR3 is TGTGCCAGCAGCTTAGCGGACTATGGGAATGAGCAGTTCTTC.

There are a few counts of this clonotype. The V call is TRBV5-1, the J call TRBJ1-5; D is possibly TRBD1 (5 bases). V was clipped by 0 bases and J by 5 bases, with 6 bases between them. Germline loops: CDR1 SGHRS, CDR2 YFSETQ. The CDR3 totals 13 residues. DNA for the CDR3: TGCGCCAGCAGCTTGGGGGGCTATCAGCCCCAGCATTTT. Protein: CASSLGGYQPQHF.